Listed below are T cell receptor beta chains from one sample, sequenced in a study of metastatic and nonmetastatic thyroid tumors. Through MiXCR, TCRdb re-clonotyped the PCR reads. The table has some 83,000 clones, about an eighth seen once; the top ten hold more than 7%. Sequencing was done on a sample of tumor tissue. The receptors here all came from a female donor with papillary thyroid cancer or a benign thyroid nodule (not recorded which). Some clones in this sample may be carry-over from other donors' samples. The CDR3 runs from the conserved cysteine through the conserved F or W. D genes are given only for firm matches. Clone size is not always given. Where it is, it says once, few, many or a class for expanded clones.

d_call: TRBD1; j_call: TRBJ1-4; clone_size: many; v_call: TRBV15; cdr3_aa: CATSRAGQGNEKLFF; cdr3_nt: TGTGCCACCAGCAGGGCGGGACAGGGGAATGAAAAACTGTTTTTT
d_call: NA; j_call: TRBJ2-7; clone_size: NA; v_call: TRBV6-1; cdr3_aa: CASSRRGGSWDEQYF; cdr3_nt: TGTGCCAGCAGCCGCCGAGGGGGGAGTTGGGACGAGCAGTACTTC
d_call: NA; j_call: TRBJ2-7; clone_size: few; v_call: TRBV6-1; cdr3_aa: CASKAPGGLERYF; cdr3_nt: TGTGCCAGTAAAGCCCCGGGTGGGCTCGAGCGGTACTTC
d_call: TRBD1; j_call: TRBJ2-7; clone_size: NA; v_call: TRBV6-1; cdr3_aa: CASRGTGVYDQYF; cdr3_nt: TGTGCCAGCAGAGGGACAGGGGTCTACGATCAGTACTTC
d_call: NA; j_call: TRBJ2-6; clone_size: many; v_call: TRBV2; cdr3_aa: CASSEQGAAGANVLTF; cdr3_nt: TGTGCCAGCAGTGAACAGGGAGCTGCTGGGGCCAACGTCCTGACTTTC
d_call: TRBD2; j_call: TRBJ2-3; clone_size: NA; v_call: TRBV5-4; cdr3_aa: CASIGAGVGTDTQYF; cdr3_nt: TGTGCCAGCATCGGAGCGGGAGTTGGCACAGATACGCAGTATTTT
d_call: NA; j_call: TRBJ1-4; clone_size: many; v_call: TRBV20-1; cdr3_aa: CSATRTTNEKLFF; cdr3_nt: TGCAGTGCTACAAGGACAACTAATGAAAAACTGTTTTTT
d_call: NA; j_call: TRBJ2-2; clone_size: many; v_call: TRBV19; cdr3_aa: CASSRTANTGELFF; cdr3_nt: TGTGCCAGTAGTAGGACGGCGAACACCGGGGAGCTGTTTTTT
d_call: NA; j_call: TRBJ1-3; clone_size: many; v_call: TRBV18; cdr3_aa: CASSPPIPSRGNTIYF; cdr3_nt: TGTGCCAGCTCACCTCCTATTCCTTCACGGGGAAACACCATATATTTT
d_call: TRBD2; j_call: TRBJ2-5; clone_size: many; v_call: TRBV2; cdr3_aa: CASSQRTSGPQETQYF; cdr3_nt: TGTGCCAGCAGTCAACGGACTAGCGGGCCGCAAGAGACCCAGTACTTC
d_call: NA; j_call: TRBJ2-5; clone_size: many; v_call: TRBV11-3; cdr3_aa: CASSLGGGTAKETQYF; cdr3_nt: TGTGCCAGCAGCTTAGGGGGTGGGACCGCGAAAGAGACCCAGTACTTC
d_call: NA; j_call: TRBJ1-6; clone_size: many; v_call: TRBV20-1; cdr3_aa: CSARKTANSPLHF; cdr3_nt: TGCAGTGCTAGGAAGACAGCTAATTCACCCCTCCACTTT
d_call: TRBD2; j_call: TRBJ2-3; clone_size: many; v_call: TRBV24-1; cdr3_aa: CATSDRTSPSTDTQYF; cdr3_nt: TGTGCCACCAGTGACCGGACTAGTCCTAGCACAGATACGCAGTATTTT
d_call: NA; j_call: TRBJ2-2; clone_size: many; v_call: TRBV10-3; cdr3_aa: CAISVGGELFF; cdr3_nt: TGTGCCATCAGTGTGGGCGGGGAGCTGTTTTTT
d_call: TRBD2; j_call: TRBJ2-3; clone_size: many; v_call: TRBV6-5; cdr3_aa: CASSYSLRREGRADTQYF; cdr3_nt: TGTGCCAGCAGTTACTCGCTCAGACGGGAGGGTAGGGCAGATACGCAGTATTTT
d_call: NA; j_call: TRBJ2-7; clone_size: many; v_call: TRBV10-3; cdr3_aa: CAISTSPTYEQYF; cdr3_nt: TGTGCCATCAGTACGAGTCCGACGTACGAGCAGTACTTC
d_call: TRBD2; j_call: TRBJ2-3; clone_size: many; v_call: TRBV13; cdr3_aa: CASSSRTSGRRTDTQYF; cdr3_nt: TGTGCCAGCAGCTCCCGGACTAGCGGGAGGAGGACAGATACGCAGTATTTT
d_call: NA; j_call: TRBJ2-5; clone_size: many; v_call: TRBV2; cdr3_aa: CASSEGRGETQYF; cdr3_nt: TGTGCCAGCAGTGAGGGCAGGGGTGAGACCCAGTACTTC
d_call: NA; j_call: TRBJ1-4; clone_size: many; v_call: TRBV12-3/TRBV12-4; cdr3_aa: CASSSRDPATNEKLFF; cdr3_nt: TGTGCCAGCAGTTCTAGGGACCCTGCAACTAATGAAAAACTGTTTTTT
d_call: NA; j_call: TRBJ1-1; clone_size: many; v_call: TRBV20-1; cdr3_aa: CSARESGRAEAFF; cdr3_nt: TGCAGTGCTAGAGAGTCCGGAAGGGCTGAAGCTTTCTTT
d_call: NA; j_call: TRBJ2-7; clone_size: NA; v_call: TRBV6-2/TRBV6-3; cdr3_aa: CASAGTVYEQYF; cdr3_nt: TGTGCCAGCGCGGGGACAGTCTACGAGCAGTACTTC
d_call: TRBD1; j_call: TRBJ1-5; clone_size: many; v_call: TRBV11-2; cdr3_aa: CASSLTQGTGQPQHF; cdr3_nt: TGTGCCAGCAGCTTAACCCAGGGGACAGGTCAGCCCCAGCATTTT
d_call: NA; j_call: TRBJ2-1; clone_size: many; v_call: TRBV20-1; cdr3_aa: CSARDSRVDYNEQFF; cdr3_nt: TGCAGTGCTAGAGATTCAAGGGTTGATTACAATGAGCAGTTCTTC
d_call: NA; j_call: TRBJ1-1; clone_size: many; v_call: TRBV6-1; cdr3_aa: CASRRRPANTEAFF; cdr3_nt: TGTGCCAGCAGGCGGAGGCCTGCGAACACTGAAGCTTTCTTT
d_call: NA; j_call: TRBJ2-3; clone_size: NA; v_call: TRBV11-1; cdr3_aa: CASSFSPLSGDTDTQYF; cdr3_nt: TGTGCCAGCAGCTTCTCCCCCCTATCGGGAGACACAGATACGCAGTATTTT
d_call: TRBD2; j_call: TRBJ2-3; clone_size: many; v_call: TRBV6-5; cdr3_aa: CASSYAGGATDTQYF; cdr3_nt: TGTGCCAGCAGTTACGCGGGAGGGGCCACAGATACGCAGTATTTT
d_call: NA; j_call: TRBJ1-4; clone_size: many; v_call: TRBV19; cdr3_aa: CATAKGLEEKLFF; cdr3_nt: TGTGCCACTGCAAAGGGGTTGGAGGAAAAACTGTTTTTT
d_call: NA; j_call: TRBJ2-2; clone_size: many; v_call: TRBV7-9; cdr3_aa: CASSPEGVRTGELFF; cdr3_nt: TGTGCCAGCAGCCCAGAGGGGGTACGGACCGGGGAGCTGTTTTTT
d_call: NA; j_call: TRBJ2-5; clone_size: NA; v_call: TRBV20-1; cdr3_aa: CSARPREETQYF; cdr3_nt: TGCAGTGCTAGGCCTAGAGAGGAGACCCAGTACTTC
d_call: NA; j_call: TRBJ2-3; clone_size: many; v_call: TRBV10-2; cdr3_aa: CASRGTDTQYF; cdr3_nt: TGCGCCAGCAGGGGCACAGATACGCAGTATTTT
d_call: NA; j_call: TRBJ1-2; clone_size: many; v_call: TRBV20-1; cdr3_aa: CSARVWDFGGYTF; cdr3_nt: TGCAGTGCTAGGGTATGGGACTTCGGTGGCTACACCTTC
d_call: TRBD2; j_call: TRBJ2-1; clone_size: medium-sized; v_call: TRBV28; cdr3_aa: CASSLRLAGVDNEQFF; cdr3_nt: TGTGCCAGCAGTCTTCGTCTAGCGGGAGTGGACAATGAGCAGTTCTTC
d_call: TRBD2; j_call: TRBJ2-1; clone_size: many; v_call: TRBV6-1; cdr3_aa: CASSLAGVNEQFF; cdr3_nt: TGTGCCAGCAGTCTAGCGGGGGTCAATGAGCAGTTCTTC
d_call: TRBD2; j_call: TRBJ2-7; clone_size: many; v_call: TRBV9; cdr3_aa: CASSPGLAGILFSYEQYF; cdr3_nt: TGTGCCAGCAGCCCGGGACTAGCGGGGATCCTCTTCTCCTACGAGCAGTACTTC
d_call: TRBD1; j_call: TRBJ2-1; clone_size: many; v_call: TRBV12-3/TRBV12-4; cdr3_aa: CASREDRGLEQFF; cdr3_nt: TGTGCCAGCAGGGAGGACAGGGGGCTTGAGCAGTTCTTC
d_call: NA; j_call: TRBJ1-2; clone_size: many; v_call: TRBV7-3; cdr3_aa: CASSLKGNYGYTF; cdr3_nt: TGTGCCAGCAGCTTAAAGGGGAACTATGGCTACACCTTC
d_call: NA; j_call: TRBJ2-1; clone_size: many; v_call: TRBV7-8; cdr3_aa: CASSRGSNEQFF; cdr3_nt: TGTGCCAGCAGCCGGGGGTCCAATGAGCAGTTCTTC
d_call: NA; j_call: TRBJ1-5; clone_size: many; v_call: TRBV4-1; cdr3_aa: CASSHGGGNQPQHF; cdr3_nt: TGCGCCAGCAGCCACGGGGGAGGCAATCAGCCCCAGCATTTT
d_call: NA; j_call: TRBJ1-6; clone_size: many; v_call: TRBV16; cdr3_aa: CASSQSPNSPLHF; cdr3_nt: TGTGCCAGCAGCCAAAGTCCGAATTCACCCCTCCACTTT
d_call: NA; j_call: TRBJ2-7; clone_size: NA; v_call: TRBV6-1; cdr3_aa: CASWGPLDYEQYF; cdr3_nt: TGTGCCAGCTGGGGACCGCTAGACTACGAGCAGTACTTC
d_call: NA; j_call: TRBJ2-1; clone_size: many; v_call: TRBV19; cdr3_aa: CASSSIAESEQFF; cdr3_nt: TGTGCCAGTAGTTCGATAGCGGAGAGTGAGCAGTTCTTC
d_call: NA; j_call: TRBJ2-5; clone_size: many; v_call: TRBV24-1; cdr3_aa: CATSDLKETQYF; cdr3_nt: TGTGCCACCAGTGATTTGAAAGAGACCCAGTACTTC
d_call: TRBD1; j_call: TRBJ1-2; clone_size: many; v_call: TRBV5-1; cdr3_aa: CASSSRQGEGYGYTF; cdr3_nt: TGCGCCAGCAGCTCACGACAGGGGGAGGGCTATGGCTACACCTTC
d_call: TRBD2; j_call: TRBJ2-3; clone_size: NA; v_call: TRBV10-3; cdr3_aa: CAISGLAGYRAVGQYF; cdr3_nt: TGTGCCATCAGTGGACTAGCGGGATACCGAGCGGTTGGGCAGTATTTT
d_call: NA; j_call: TRBJ1-2; clone_size: many; v_call: TRBV27; cdr3_aa: CASSFSDGYTF; cdr3_nt: TGTGCCAGCAGTTTCAGTGATGGCTACACCTTC
d_call: NA; j_call: TRBJ1-1; clone_size: few; v_call: TRBV6-2/TRBV6-3; cdr3_aa: CASSYAGGEAFF; cdr3_nt: TGTGCCAGCAGTTACGCGGGCGGTGAAGCTTTCTTT
d_call: TRBD2; j_call: TRBJ2-2; clone_size: many; v_call: TRBV4-1; cdr3_aa: CASNLAANTGELFF; cdr3_nt: TGCGCCAGCAACCTAGCGGCAAACACCGGGGAGCTGTTTTTT
d_call: NA; j_call: TRBJ1-2; clone_size: NA; v_call: TRBV7-3; cdr3_aa: CVSSHRRNSTVVYGYTF; cdr3_nt: TGTGTCAGCAGCCATCGGAGAAATTCGACAGTAGTCTATGGCTACACCTTC
d_call: NA; j_call: TRBJ2-1; clone_size: many; v_call: TRBV20-1; cdr3_aa: CSARLQAVYNEQFF; cdr3_nt: TGCAGTGCTAGACTCCAAGCAGTTTACAATGAGCAGTTCTTC
d_call: TRBD1; j_call: TRBJ1-6; clone_size: many; v_call: TRBV3-1; cdr3_aa: CASSRTGESPLHF; cdr3_nt: TGTGCCAGCAGCCGGACAGGGGAATCACCCCTCCACTTT
d_call: NA; j_call: TRBJ1-4; clone_size: many; v_call: TRBV19; cdr3_aa: CASSMTTEKLFF; cdr3_nt: TGTGCCAGTAGTATGACGACAGAAAAACTGTTTTTT
d_call: NA; j_call: TRBJ2-5; clone_size: many; v_call: TRBV7-3; cdr3_aa: CASSGGGVGETQYF; cdr3_nt: TGTGCCAGCAGTGGAGGGGGCGTCGGAGAGACCCAGTACTTC
d_call: TRBD1; j_call: TRBJ2-1; clone_size: many; v_call: TRBV7-9; cdr3_aa: CASSVGTATRYNEQFF; cdr3_nt: TGTGCCAGCAGTGTAGGGACAGCTACCCGTTACAATGAGCAGTTCTTC
d_call: TRBD2; j_call: TRBJ2-1; clone_size: NA; v_call: TRBV4-1; cdr3_aa: CASSRAGVNLNEQFF; cdr3_nt: TGCGCCAGCAGCCGGGCGGGAGTGAATCTCAATGAGCAGTTCTTC